This passage covers 27 T cell receptor beta chains from one sample sequenced in a study of tumor-infiltrating lymphocytes in oesophageal squamous cell carcinoma. TCRdb re-called the PCR reads through MiXCR, storing one row per CDR3 protein. The sample contains around 12,000 distinct CDR3 sequences, more than 45% of which appear only once. Source material: blood. The receptor source for this set is a female donor with esophageal squamous cell carcinoma.

This clonotype was counted between two and nine times. The V call is TRBV28, the J call TRBJ2-5, with 7 bases matching TRBD1. J lost 2 bases, V lost 3 bases, and 6 bases had no gene match. The germline CDR1 and CDR2 sequences are MDHEN and SYDVKM. The CDR3 runs 15 residues. CDR3 in amino acids: CASSFRDRTQETQYF. CDR3 DNA sequence: TGTGCCAGCAGTTTCCGGGACAGAACTCAAGAGACCCAGTACTTC.

The chain employs TRBV7-3 and TRBJ2-5, with TRBD2 matching 9 bases. Germline lookup yields CDR1 SGHTA and CDR2 FQGTGA. The V segment lost 5 bases and the J segment 13 bases; nucleotides outside the gene matches: 20. The CDR3 has 16 amino acids. The CDR3: CASSPRAGLASGELYF. In DNA, the CDR3 is TGTGCCAGCAGCCCTCGGGCGGGACTAGCTTCCGGGGAGCTGTACTTC.

The V call is TRBV7-9, the J call TRBJ2-1, with 12 bases aligning to TRBD2. The germline V gene has CDR1 SEHNR and CDR2 FQNEAQ (reference sequence). The CDR3 loop spans 15 amino acids. V shed 2 bases, J shed 10 bases, and the junction held 6 bases outside the gene matches. The CDR3 sequence is CASSLRTSGIYEQFF. The CDR3, as DNA: TGTGCCAGCAGCTTAAGGACTAGCGGGATTTACGAGCAGTTCTTC.

As regards this clonotype: One end of the junction varies from germline; a read error may be responsible. The chain recombines TRBV7-6 with TRBJ2-5, with a weak D call TRBD2 (7 bases). Looked up from germline, CDR1 is SGHVS and CDR2 is FNYEAQ. The CDR3 runs 14 residues. CDR3: CASSLGGECFEQYF. The CDR3 coding sequence is TGTGCTAGCAGCTTAGGGGGGGAGTGCTTTGAGCAGTACTTC.

This clonotype was picked up one time. The chain joins TRBV7-3 to TRBJ2-3; 9 bases are a match to TRBD2. CDR3 size: 16 residues. Germline V CDR1 and CDR2: SGHTA, FQGTGA. V shed 2 bases and J 1 base; nucleotides not matched to a gene: 4. CDR3 in DNA: TGTGCCAGCAGCTTATTGGCGGGAGGGGGCACAGATACGCAGTATTTT. Its translation is CASSLLAGGGTDTQYF. Drawing the rest from reference TRBV7-3 and TRBJ2-3, the complete variable domain is GAGVSQTPSNKVTEKGKYVELRCDPISGHTALYWYRQSLGQGPEFLIYFQGTGAADDSGLPNDRFFAVRPEGSVSTLKIQRTERGDSAVYLCASSLLAGGGTDTQYFGPGTRLTVL.

By share, this clonotype ranks as medium-sized. The junction and the germline gene differ at one end; a read error may be behind it. The CDR3 spells CASSSVGGAADF. Written as DNA, the CDR3 is TGTGCCAGCAGCTCTGTTGGGGGGGCAGCGGACTTC. The chain combines TRBV7-9 with TRBJ2-5, with a weak D call TRBD2 (7 bases). CDR1 and CDR2 (germline): SEHNR, FQNEAQ (reference sequence). CDR3 size: 12 residues.

The chain joins TRBV19 to TRBJ2-4; 7 nucleotides align to TRBD1. The germline CDR1 and CDR2 sequences are LNHDA and SQIVND (reference sequence). This CDR3 comprises 14 residues. V was clipped by 4 bases and J by 13 bases; unmatched bases: 13. This CDR3 reads CASSTDRALNEQYF. CDR3 bases: TGTGCCAGTAGTACAGACAGGGCGCTGAATGAGCAGTACTTC.

Only a few counts were recorded for this clonotype. The gene calls are TRBV7-2 and TRBJ2-7, with 7 bases fitting TRBD2. Gene TRBJ2-1 matches the end of the DNA better, so the J call may be wrong. The CDR3 extends over 16 amino acids. Germline V gives CDR1 SGHTA, CDR2 FQGNSA. CDR3 amino acids: CASKEGAGVGYNEQFF. The CDR3 bases are TGTGCCAGCAAGGAAGGGGCGGGAGTAGGATACAATGAGCAGTTCTTC.

This chain connects TRBV28 to TRBJ2-5; D uncertain. The J call may be mistaken, given a closer DNA end match to TRBJ1-2. This CDR3 has 13 amino acids. Germline lookup yields CDR1 MDHEN and CDR2 SYDVKM. CDR3 in amino acids: CASRGNTNYGYTF. The CDR3 bases are TGTGCCAGCCGTGGGAATACTAACTATGGCTACACCTTC.

As concerns this clonotype: Given the absence of the conserved phenylalanine or tryptophan at the CDR3 end, a read error is likely. Because the CDR3's place on the DNA is in doubt, the DNA is left out and the CDR3 is given as listed by TCRdb. The V and J genes are TRBV19 and TRBJ2-6; the table gives TRBD1 as D, unverified against the DNA. Germline loops: CDR1 LNHDA, CDR2 SQIVND (reference sequence). A total of 17 residues make up the CDR3, ends included. The CDR3 sequence: CASTLGSQGRNEQFFGP.

Turning to this clonotype: A read error may be the cause here, since a much bigger clone is one base away. The J gene is TRBJ2-7, the V gene TRBV6-4; D may match TRBD1 or TRBD2 (5 bases each). Trimming stripped 0 bases from V and 7 bases from J, with 13 bases between. CDR1 is MRHNA, CDR2 SNTAGT, per germline. The CDR3 contains 14 residues. The CDR3 spells CASSDSSRGNEQYF. CDR3 sequence (DNA): TGTGCCAGCAGTGACTCGTCACGGGGCAATGAGCAGTACTTC.

This clonotype showed up just once. This chain connects TRBV6-1 to TRBJ2-7; D is perhaps TRBD1 (5 bases). CDR3 length: 15 amino acids. CDR1 and CDR2 from the germline V gene are MNHNS and SASEGT. V lost 8 bases, J lost 1 base, and 18 bases lay in between. In DNA form, the CDR3 reads TGTGCCAGCTCCGACAGAGGAAGAGGTTCCTACGAGCAGTACTTC. It translates to CASSDRGRGSYEQYF.

The V call is TRBV7-9, the J call TRBJ1-4; no clear D. The CDR3 covers 15 residues. Germline assignment: CDR1 SEHNR and CDR2 FQNEAQ (reference sequence). Trimming shortened V by 0 bases and J by 8 bases, and 13 bases separated the two germline ends. CDR3 sequence reads: CASSLAHGRREKLFF. The CDR3 region has the DNA TGTGCCAGCAGCTTAGCGCATGGCAGGAGGGAAAAACTGTTTTTT.

The V and J genes are TRBV7-2 and TRBJ2-3; unclear D gene. The CDR3 has 14 residues. Germline CDR1 is SGHTA and CDR2 is FQGNSA. V was shortened by 2 bases and J by 4 bases, with 10 bases between the two germline ends. CDR3 DNA sequence: TGTGCCAGCAGCTTAAGTCATAACTCAGATACGCAGTATTTT. Translating it yields CASSLSHNSDTQYF.

This clonotype was seen ten or more times. This may be a read error, as it is one base from a much larger clone. The chain uses TRBV7-2 and TRBJ1-1; D is possibly TRBD1 (5 bases). The CDR3 has 15 residues. From germline, CDR1 is SGHTA and CDR2 FQGNSA. The CDR3 is CAGSPRGSSNTEAFF. The CDR3 DNA follows: TGTGCCGGCAGCCCACGGGGCAGCTCTAACACTGAAGCTTTCTTT.

The CDR3 DNA is TGTGCCAGCAGCCTACCAGGTTGGCCTAGCGGGACTCCGGTCGACGAGCAGTACTTC. It translates to CASSLPGWPSGTPVDEQYF. The chain links TRBV12-3 or TRBV12-4 to TRBJ2-5, with 9 bases fitting TRBD2. The J call may be mistaken, given a closer DNA end match to TRBJ2-7. The CDR3 covers 19 residues.

The rearrangement joins TRBV28 to TRBJ2-5; no clear D. The J call may be wrong; the DNA end is better matched by TRBJ2-1. CDR3 length equals 13 residues. Germline CDR1 reads MDHEN; CDR2 reads SYDVKM. The CDR3 protein is CASTFQQWTEQFF. CDR3 nucleotide sequence: TGTGCCAGCACTTTTCAACAGTGGACTGAGCAGTTCTTC.

This clonotype turned up a few times. V gene TRBV12-3 or TRBV12-4 combines with J gene TRBJ2-4, with a tentative D call TRBD2 (6 bases). There are 12 residues in the CDR3. The V gene lost 5 bases and the J gene lost 13 bases, with 15 bases spanning the gap. CDR3 region: CASSPLGGEQYF. The CDR3 nucleotides are TGTGCCAGCAGTCCCCTGGGGGGAGAGCAGTACTTC.

Points on this clonotype: Because the CDR3 is missing its conserved closing phenylalanine or tryptophan, this is likely a read error. The limits of the CDR3 on the DNA are not certain, so only TCRdb's listed CDR3 is given. The chain links TRBV28 to TRBJ2-5. Including both end residues, the CDR3 is 15 amino acids long. Germline V CDR1 and CDR2: MDHEN, SYDVKM. CDR3 amino acids: CASSLGGNYGYTFGS.

The chain joins TRBV7-6 to TRBJ1-1, with no clear D. In germline, CDR1 is SGHVS, CDR2 FNYEAQ. The V and J ends lost 0 bases and 3 bases respectively, with 20 bases between them. This CDR3 comprises 18 residues. The chain's CDR3 is CASSLAGPRHGGDTEAFF. The CDR3 region has the DNA TGTGCCAGCAGCTTAGCTGGGCCCCGCCATGGAGGTGACACTGAAGCTTTCTTT.

This rearrangement joins TRBV7-6 to TRBJ2-1; 12 bases agree with TRBD2. V lost 5 bases, J lost 2 bases, and 7 bases stayed unmatched. This CDR3 region has 17 residues. Per germline, CDR1 SGHVS and CDR2 FNYEAQ. CDR3: CASSKWTSGTTYNEQFF. In DNA form, the CDR3 reads TGTGCCAGCAGCAAATGGACTAGCGGGACTACCTACAATGAGCAGTTCTTC.

This clonotype came up many times. Given a much more abundant clone one base away, this may be a read error. This sequence joins TRBV12-3 or TRBV12-4 and TRBJ2-7; TRBD1 aligns across 7 bases. The closer fit of TRBJ2-1 to the DNA end suggests the J call may be wrong. CDR3 length equals 17 residues. The CDR3 sequence is CASSDHLRQGQYYEQFF. CDR3 coding DNA: TGTGCCAGCAGTGACCACCTCCGACAGGGTCAGTACTACGAGCAGTTCTTC.

Only a few counts were recorded for this clonotype. J is TRBJ2-3 and V is TRBV7-3; TRBD1 matches at 7 bases. The germline V gene has CDR1 SGHTA and CDR2 FQGTGA. The CDR3 is 15 residues long. V trimming: 5 bases; J trimming: 0 bases; junction bases outside the gene matches: 5. CDR3 region: CASSLQGHSTDTQYF. The CDR3, as DNA: TGTGCCAGCAGCCTACAGGGGCATAGCACAGATACGCAGTATTTT.

The chain carries TRBV28 and TRBJ2-4; no definite D call. The J call may be wrong; the DNA end is better matched by TRBJ2-1. The CDR3 length is 15 residues. CDR1 and CDR2 (germline): MDHEN, SYDVKM. In DNA form, the CDR3 reads TGTGCCAGCAGTTTGGCCGGACGGACCGACAATGAGCAGTTCTTC. Translation: CASSLAGRTDNEQFF.

Comments on this clonotype: One end of the junction does not line up with germline, which may come from a read error. V is TRBV7-2 and J is TRBJ2-1; D is perhaps TRBD2 (5 bases). Looked up from germline, CDR1 is SGHTA and CDR2 is FQGNSA. This CDR3 contains 15 residues. The CDR3: CASSLLSVGFGEKYF. The CDR3 DNA is TGTGCCAGCAGCTTACTGTCGGTTGGCTTTGGGGAGAAGTACTTC. The full variable domain, with the rest looked up from reference TRBV7-2 and TRBJ2-1, is GAGVSQSPSNKVTEKGKDVELRCDPISGHTALYWYRQSLGQGLEFLIYFQGNSAPDKSGLPSDRFSAERTGGSVSTLTIQRTQQEDSAVYLCASSLLSVGFGEKYFGPGTRLTVL.

The chain employs TRBV18 and TRBJ2-1; 10 nucleotides match TRBD1. The J call may be incorrect, as the DNA end agrees better with TRBJ2-7. The CDR3 loop spans 16 amino acids. Germline loops: CDR1 KGHSH, CDR2 LQKENI. The CDR3 DNA reads TGTGCCAGCTCACCACAGGACAGGGGGGTTTCATATGAGCAGTACTTC. Protein sequence: CASSPQDRGVSYEQYF.

The chain carries TRBV7-4 and TRBJ2-3; 8 bases fit TRBD1. The J call is in doubt because the DNA end fits TRBJ2-7 better. Germline V gene data show CDR1 as SGHVT and CDR2 as SQSDAQ. The CDR3 contains 14 residues. Written as DNA, the CDR3 is TGTGCCAGCAGCTTAGGGACAGGGCTCAACGAGCAGTACTTC. Protein product: CASSLGTGLNEQYF.